This T cell receptor (beta chain) was found in a study of cytotoxic CD8 clonotypes in ibrutinib-treated CLL (dated by TCRdb to the early 2020s). Regarding the complete study: The cohort was composed of under 12 relapsed/refractory and around 15 treatment-naive patients; IGHV unmutated status was identified in approximately 17 patients. Responses were partial in approximately 24 patients and complete in 2; after median 68 months follow-up, about 15 stayed in remission and some twelve progressed. The response samples were drawn at a median of approximately twelve months into treatment, with a range of about 6 to 36 months. Samples averaged roughly 280,000 productive templates and roughly 86,000 productive rearrangements. Of the roughly 79 people in the trial, approximately 26 had longitudinal samples available. Cryopreserved peripheral blood mononuclear cells were obtained before treatment, at response, and at either sustained remission or disease progression. All remission and progressive disease samples were collected while patients were still receiving ibrutinib. Points the paper makes about the study in general: Baseline clonality exceeded that of age-matched healthy donors and correlated strongly with circulating CD8+ T-cell counts. Public clonotypes were rare and either shrank or stayed stable during treatment, and the rise in clonality at ibrutinib response reflected expansion of private clonotypes. Lymph node repertoires were not examined, and the timing of sampling was not matched between patients in sustained remission and those whose disease progressed. An increase in clonality was observed at ibrutinib response, with clonality remaining stable during sustained remission and falling back toward baseline at progression.

As for this clone: It has no known antigen specificity. Nothing much larger sits one base from this clone, and base qualities are not available.

The time point label for this specimen denotes: progressive disease on ibrutinib. For TCR beta library preparation, roughly 2.2 micrograms of genomic DNA were isolated from cryopreserved PBMCs. Longitudinal blood samples from CLL patients on ibrutinib monotherapy underwent high-throughput TCR beta sequencing. The patients took part in an open-label, single-center phase 2 trial of ibrutinib monotherapy. CDR1 GTSNPN and CDR2 SVGIG were looked up in the germline V gene (reference sequence). V is cut back by 4 bases and J by 3 bases, with 5 bases in the junction unmatched. Its CDR3 holds 14 amino acids, cysteine through phenylalanine. Only CDR3 DNA remains: 42 bases, in frame from the first base. The goal of deep resolution MiSeq sequencing was a depth between 1 in 1 million and 1 in 200,000 T cells, and coverage averaged 10x per clonotype. The immunoSEQ hsTCRB Kit was used to generate TCR beta libraries. From the authors' description of their analysis: ImmunoSEQ Data Assistant and ImmunoSEQ Analyzer were used for data analysis, and V, D and J genes were assigned according to IMGT definitions. Clonality, with values ranging from 0 to 1, was calculated as one minus the normalized Shannon entropy of productive rearrangement frequencies. Public clonotype analysis was restricted to overrepresented clonotypes comprising at least 0.05% of each patient's repertoire. Some 12 age-matched healthy donor repertoires from immuneACCESS served as clonality controls. Not all clones reach the TCRdb copy of this immuneACCESS table, which keeps in-frame sequences only. Checked studies attribute under half of the gap to unresolved V genes and leave the rest unexplained. D and trimming were read from the DNA, whereas the V and J calls and clone size are those reported in that table. The sample data list 57,000 or so clones, and 50% to 70% of these were observed just once. 20% to 30% of the sample goes to the ten largest clones.

The sequence is built from TRBV30 and TRBJ1-5, and TRBD1 aligns with 8 junction nucleotides. This specimen was PBMCs, taken at disease progression, from a patient treated with ibrutinib. This receptor was identified in a human donor with chronic lymphocytic leukemia. CDR3 reads: CAWTTGQVNQPQHF. The base sequence is TGTGCCTGGACTACGGGACAGGTCAATCAGCCCCAGCATTTT.